The 4 T cell receptor beta chains presented below share a single source sample, sequenced in a study of T cells in Graves' hyperthyroidism and ophthalmopathy. From RNA transcripts, TCR beta CDR3 regions were amplified. Initially, a first-round RT-PCR of the TCR CDR3 employed the HTBI primer set. Each CDR3 protein is one row after TCRdb ran MiXCR on the multiplex PCR reads. The sample records around 440,000 distinct CDR3 sequences, roughly 14% being singletons. The specimen was blood. Receptors originate from a woman between 18 and 30 years old with Graves' hyperthyroidism.

The sample holds many counts of this clonotype. This chain uses TRBV28 with TRBJ1-6; TRBD1 is a possible D gene (6 bases). The CDR3 totals 14 residues. CDR1 is MDHEN, CDR2 SYDVKM, per germline. V lost 6 bases and J 3 bases, leaving 9 bases between the germline ends. CDR3 loop: CASSPDSYNSPLHF. DNA for the CDR3: TGTGCCAGCAGCCCGGACAGCTATAATTCACCCCTCCACTTT.

This rearrangement joins TRBV11-2 to TRBJ1-3; D not certain. Trimming stripped 1 base from V and 7 bases from J, with 8 bases between. The CDR3 is 13 amino acids. Germline V gene data show CDR1 as SGHAT and CDR2 as FQNNGV. The CDR3 spells CASSLALGNTIYF. DNA of the CDR3: TGTGCCAGCAGCTTAGCCCTCGGGAACACCATATATTTT.

This clonotype occurred many times. The chain recombines TRBV2 with TRBJ2-1, with 10 bases that match TRBD2. This CDR3 is 16 amino acids long. J was trimmed by 4 bases and V by 5 bases; bases with no gene match: 8. Looked up from germline, CDR1 is SNHLY and CDR2 is FYNNEI. In nucleotides, the CDR3 is TGTGCCAGCAGTAAAAGGGTGACTAGCGGGTACAATGAGCAGTTCTTC. This sequence encodes CASSKRVTSGYNEQFF.

The table lists this clonotype with many counts. The genes are TRBV11-2 and TRBJ2-3; 7 bases align to TRBD1. The CDR3 sequence is 14 residues long. V was pared by 4 bases and J by 2 bases, with 3 bases of the junction left unmatched. Germline V gene lookup returns CDR1 SGHAT and CDR2 FQNNGV. CDR3 loop: CASSSTGPTDTQYF. The CDR3 DNA reads as TGTGCCAGCAGCTCGACAGGGCCCACAGATACGCAGTATTTT. The variable domain in full, completed from reference TRBV11-2 and TRBJ2-3, reads EAGVAQSPRYKIIEKRQSVAFWCNPISGHATLYWYQQILGQGPKLLIQFQNNGVVDDSQLPKDRFSAERLKGVDSTLKIQPAKLEDSAVYLCASSSTGPTDTQYFGPGTRLTVL.